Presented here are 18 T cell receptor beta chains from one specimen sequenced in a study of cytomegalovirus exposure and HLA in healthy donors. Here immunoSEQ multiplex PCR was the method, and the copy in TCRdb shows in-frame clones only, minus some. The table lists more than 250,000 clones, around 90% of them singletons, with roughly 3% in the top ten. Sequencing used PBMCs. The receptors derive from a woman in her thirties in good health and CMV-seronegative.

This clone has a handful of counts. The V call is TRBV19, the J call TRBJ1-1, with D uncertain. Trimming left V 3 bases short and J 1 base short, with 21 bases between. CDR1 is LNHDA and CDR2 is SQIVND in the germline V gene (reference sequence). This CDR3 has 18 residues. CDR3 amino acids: CASSIALFGSLRNTEAFF. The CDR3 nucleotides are TGTGCCAGTAGTATTGCCCTTTTCGGGAGCCTCCGGAACACTGAAGCTTTCTTT.

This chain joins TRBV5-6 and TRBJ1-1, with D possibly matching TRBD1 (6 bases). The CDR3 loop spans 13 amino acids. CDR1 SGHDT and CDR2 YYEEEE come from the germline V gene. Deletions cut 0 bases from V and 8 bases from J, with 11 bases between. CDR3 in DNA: TGTGCCAGCAGCTTGGGCAGGGGATGGGAAGCTTTCTTT. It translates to CASSLGRGWEAFF.

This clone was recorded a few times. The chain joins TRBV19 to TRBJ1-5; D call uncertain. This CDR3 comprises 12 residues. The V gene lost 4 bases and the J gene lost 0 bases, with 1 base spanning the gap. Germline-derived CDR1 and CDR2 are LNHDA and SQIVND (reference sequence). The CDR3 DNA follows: TGTGCCAGTAGTAATAGCAATCAGCCCCAGCATTTT. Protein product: CASSNSNQPQHF.

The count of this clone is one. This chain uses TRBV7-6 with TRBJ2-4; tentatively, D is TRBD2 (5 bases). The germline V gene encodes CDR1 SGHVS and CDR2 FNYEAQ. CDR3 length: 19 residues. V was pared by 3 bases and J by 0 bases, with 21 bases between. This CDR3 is CASSFREANQAVAKNIQYF. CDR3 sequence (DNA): TGTGCCAGCAGCTTTCGTGAGGCCAATCAAGCGGTAGCCAAAAACATTCAGTACTTC.

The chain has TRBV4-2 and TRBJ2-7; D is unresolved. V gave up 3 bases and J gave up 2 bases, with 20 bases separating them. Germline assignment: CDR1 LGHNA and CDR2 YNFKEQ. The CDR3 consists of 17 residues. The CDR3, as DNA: TGTGCCAGCAGCCAGCTTGTGGGTACGTCGGCCACCTACGAGCAGTACTTC. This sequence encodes CASSQLVGTSATYEQYF.

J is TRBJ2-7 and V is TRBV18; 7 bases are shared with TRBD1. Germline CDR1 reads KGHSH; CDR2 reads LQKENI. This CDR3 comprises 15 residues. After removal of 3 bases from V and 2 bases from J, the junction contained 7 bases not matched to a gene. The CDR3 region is CASSPTGIGAYEQYF. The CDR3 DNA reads TGTGCCAGCTCACCGACAGGGATAGGGGCCTACGAGCAGTACTTC.

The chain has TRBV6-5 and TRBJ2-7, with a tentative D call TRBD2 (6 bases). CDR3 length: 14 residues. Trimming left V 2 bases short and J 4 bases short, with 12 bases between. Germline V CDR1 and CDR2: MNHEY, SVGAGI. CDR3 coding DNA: TGTGCCAGCAGTTACGTCTACGCGGGATACGAGCAGTACTTC. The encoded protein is CASSYVYAGYEQYF.

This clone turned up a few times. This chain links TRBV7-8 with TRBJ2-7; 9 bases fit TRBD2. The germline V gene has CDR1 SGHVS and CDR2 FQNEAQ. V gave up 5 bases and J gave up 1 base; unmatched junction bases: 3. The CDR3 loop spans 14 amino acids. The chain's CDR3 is CASSTAGGSYEQYF. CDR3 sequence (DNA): TGTGCCAGCAGCACAGCGGGAGGTTCCTACGAGCAGTACTTC.

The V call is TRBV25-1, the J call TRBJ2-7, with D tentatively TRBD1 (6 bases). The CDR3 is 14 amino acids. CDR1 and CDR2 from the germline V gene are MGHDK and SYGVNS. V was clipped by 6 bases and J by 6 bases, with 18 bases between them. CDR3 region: CASRGTGSVFEQYF. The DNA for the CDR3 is TGTGCCAGCAGAGGAACAGGGAGTGTTTTCGAGCAGTACTTC.

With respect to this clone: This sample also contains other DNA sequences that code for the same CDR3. CDR3 DNA: TGTGCCAGCAGCTTCACAAGCACCGGGGAGCTGTTTTTT. It yields the protein CASSFTSTGELFF. The J gene is TRBJ2-2, the V gene TRBV7-3; D is uncertain. V lost 3 bases and J 4 bases, leaving 6 bases between the germline ends. This CDR3 is built from 13 residues. The germline gives CDR1 SGHTA, CDR2 FQGTGA.

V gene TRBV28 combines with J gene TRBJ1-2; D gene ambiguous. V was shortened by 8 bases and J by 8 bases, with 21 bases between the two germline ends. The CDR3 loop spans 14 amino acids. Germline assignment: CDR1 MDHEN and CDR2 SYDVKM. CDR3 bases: TGTGCCAGCGAAACAGACATCGGCCTAGAGGGCTACACCTTC. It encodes CASETDIGLEGYTF.

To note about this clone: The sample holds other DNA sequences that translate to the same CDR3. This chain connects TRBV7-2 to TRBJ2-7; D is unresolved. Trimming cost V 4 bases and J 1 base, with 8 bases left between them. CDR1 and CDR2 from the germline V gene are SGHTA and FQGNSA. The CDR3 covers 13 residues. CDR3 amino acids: CASSSGPSYEQYF. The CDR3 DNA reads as TGTGCCAGCAGCTCGGGCCCTTCCTACGAGCAGTACTTC.

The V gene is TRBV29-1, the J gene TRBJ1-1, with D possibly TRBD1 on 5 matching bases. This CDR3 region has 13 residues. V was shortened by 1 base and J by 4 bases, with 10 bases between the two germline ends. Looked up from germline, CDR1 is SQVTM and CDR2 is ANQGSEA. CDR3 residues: CSVEAQGLTEAFF. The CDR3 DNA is TGCAGCGTTGAAGCCCAGGGACTCACTGAAGCTTTCTTT.

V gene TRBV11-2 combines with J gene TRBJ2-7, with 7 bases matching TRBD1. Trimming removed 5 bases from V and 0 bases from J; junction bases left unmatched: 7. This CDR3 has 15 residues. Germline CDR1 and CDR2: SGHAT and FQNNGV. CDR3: CASSAGRDSSYEQYF. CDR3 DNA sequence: TGTGCCAGCAGCGCTGGCCGGGACAGCTCCTACGAGCAGTACTTC.

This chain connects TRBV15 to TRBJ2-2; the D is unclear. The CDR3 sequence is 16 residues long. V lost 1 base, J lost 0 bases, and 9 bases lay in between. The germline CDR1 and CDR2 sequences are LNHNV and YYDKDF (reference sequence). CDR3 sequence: CATSRVRSANTGELFF. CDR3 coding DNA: TGTGCCACCAGCAGAGTCAGAAGTGCGAACACCGGGGAGCTGTTTTTT.

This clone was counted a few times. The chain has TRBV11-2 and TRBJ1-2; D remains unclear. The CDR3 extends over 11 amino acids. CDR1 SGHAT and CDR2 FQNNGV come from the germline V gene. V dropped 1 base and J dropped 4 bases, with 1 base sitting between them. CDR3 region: CASSLGYGYTF. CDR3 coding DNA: TGTGCCAGCAGCTTAGGCTATGGCTACACCTTC. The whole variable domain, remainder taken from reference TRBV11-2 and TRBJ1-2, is EAGVAQSPRYKIIEKRQSVAFWCNPISGHATLYWYQQILGQGPKLLIQFQNNGVVDDSQLPKDRFSAERLKGVDSTLKIQPAKLEDSAVYLCASSLGYGYTFGSGTRLTVV.

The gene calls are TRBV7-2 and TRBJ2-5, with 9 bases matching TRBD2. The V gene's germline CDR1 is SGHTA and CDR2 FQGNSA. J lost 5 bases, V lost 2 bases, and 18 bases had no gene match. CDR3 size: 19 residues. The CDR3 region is CASSLSRSGLAGAWETQYF. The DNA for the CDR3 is TGTGCCAGCAGCTTATCGAGAAGTGGATTAGCGGGAGCATGGGAGACCCAGTACTTC. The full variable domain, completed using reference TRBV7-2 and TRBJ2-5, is GAGVSQSPSNKVTEKGKDVELRCDPISGHTALYWYRQSLGQGLEFLIYFQGNSAPDKSGLPSDRFSAERTGGSVSTLTIQRTQQEDSAVYLCASSLSRSGLAGAWETQYFGPGTRLLVL.

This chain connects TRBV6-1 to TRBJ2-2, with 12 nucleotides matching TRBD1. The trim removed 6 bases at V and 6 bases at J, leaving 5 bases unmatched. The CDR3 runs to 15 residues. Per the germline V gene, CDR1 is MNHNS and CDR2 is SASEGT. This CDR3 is CASRGTGGKSGELFF. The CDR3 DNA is TGTGCCAGCAGGGGGACAGGGGGCAAGTCCGGGGAGCTGTTTTTT.